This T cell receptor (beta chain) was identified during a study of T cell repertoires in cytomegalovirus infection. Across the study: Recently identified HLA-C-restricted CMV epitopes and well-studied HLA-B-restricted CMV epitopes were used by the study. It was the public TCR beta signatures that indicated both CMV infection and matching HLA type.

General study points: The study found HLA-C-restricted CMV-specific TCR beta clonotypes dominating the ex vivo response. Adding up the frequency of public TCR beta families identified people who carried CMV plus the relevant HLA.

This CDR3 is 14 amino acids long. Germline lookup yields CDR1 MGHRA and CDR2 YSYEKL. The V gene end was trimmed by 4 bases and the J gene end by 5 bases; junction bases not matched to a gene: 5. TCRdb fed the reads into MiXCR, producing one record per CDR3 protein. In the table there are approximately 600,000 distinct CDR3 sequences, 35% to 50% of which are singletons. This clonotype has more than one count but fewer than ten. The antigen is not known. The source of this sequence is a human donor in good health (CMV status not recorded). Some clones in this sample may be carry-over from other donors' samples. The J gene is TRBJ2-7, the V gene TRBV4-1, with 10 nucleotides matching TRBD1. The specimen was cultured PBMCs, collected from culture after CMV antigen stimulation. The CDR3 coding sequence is TGCGCCAGCAGCCCGGGACAGGGGAATAACGAGCAGTACTTC. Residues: CASSPGQGNNEQYF.